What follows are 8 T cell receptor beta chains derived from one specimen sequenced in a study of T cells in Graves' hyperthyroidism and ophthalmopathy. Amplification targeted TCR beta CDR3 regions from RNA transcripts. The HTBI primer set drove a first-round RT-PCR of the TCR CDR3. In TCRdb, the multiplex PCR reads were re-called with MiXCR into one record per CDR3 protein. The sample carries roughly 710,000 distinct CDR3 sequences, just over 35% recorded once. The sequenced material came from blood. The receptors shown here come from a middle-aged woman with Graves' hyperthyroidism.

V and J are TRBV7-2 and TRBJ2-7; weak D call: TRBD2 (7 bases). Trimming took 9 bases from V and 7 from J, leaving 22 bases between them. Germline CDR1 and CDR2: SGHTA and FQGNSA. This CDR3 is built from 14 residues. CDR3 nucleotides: TGTGCCAGTAGTATCCGCGGGGGCTCGGGGGAGCAGTACTTC. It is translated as CASSIRGGSGEQYF.

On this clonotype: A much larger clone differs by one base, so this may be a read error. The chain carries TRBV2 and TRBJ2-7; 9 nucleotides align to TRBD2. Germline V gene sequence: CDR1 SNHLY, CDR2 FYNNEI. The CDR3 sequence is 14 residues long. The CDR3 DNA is TGTGCCAGCAGGAAGACTAGCGGAAACTACGGGCAGTACTTC. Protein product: CASRKTSGNYGQYF.

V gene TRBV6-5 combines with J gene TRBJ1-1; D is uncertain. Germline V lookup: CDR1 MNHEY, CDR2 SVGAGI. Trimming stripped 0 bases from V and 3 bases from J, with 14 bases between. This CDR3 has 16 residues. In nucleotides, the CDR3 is TGTGCCAGCAGTTACTCGACTGAGAGGGTTGACACTGAAGCTTTCTTT. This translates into CASSYSTERVDTEAFF.

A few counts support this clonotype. Here the CDR3 reads CAGKGGANEKLFF. For the CDR3, the DNA is TGTGCCGGCAAAGGGGGGGCTAATGAAAAACTGTTTTTT. V and J are TRBV10-3 and TRBJ1-4, with D perhaps matching TRBD1 (6 bases). Germline V gene data show CDR1 as ENHRY and CDR2 as SYGVKD. V was cut by 11 bases and J by 3 bases, with 13 bases left in between. This CDR3 contains 13 residues.

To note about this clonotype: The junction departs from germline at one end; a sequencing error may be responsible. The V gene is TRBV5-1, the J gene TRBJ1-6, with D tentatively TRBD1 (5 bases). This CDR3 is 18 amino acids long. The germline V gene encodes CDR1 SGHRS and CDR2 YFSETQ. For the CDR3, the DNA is TGTGCCAGCAGCCAAGAGGGCGCGGGGACCTTTTCTAATTCACCCCTCCACTTT. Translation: CASSQEGAGTFSNSPLHF.

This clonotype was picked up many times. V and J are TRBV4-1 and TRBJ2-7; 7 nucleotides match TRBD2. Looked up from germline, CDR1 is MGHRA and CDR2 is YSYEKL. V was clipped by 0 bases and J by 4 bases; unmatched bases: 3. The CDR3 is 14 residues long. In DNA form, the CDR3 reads TGCGCCAGCAGCCAAGAGGGAGGGGCGTACGAGCAGTACTTC. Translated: CASSQEGGAYEQYF.

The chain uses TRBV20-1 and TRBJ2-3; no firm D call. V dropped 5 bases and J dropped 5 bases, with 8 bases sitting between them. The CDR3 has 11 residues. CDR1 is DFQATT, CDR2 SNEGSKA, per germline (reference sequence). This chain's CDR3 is CSAVNEDTQYF. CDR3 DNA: TGCAGTGCTGTTAATGAAGATACGCAGTATTTT.

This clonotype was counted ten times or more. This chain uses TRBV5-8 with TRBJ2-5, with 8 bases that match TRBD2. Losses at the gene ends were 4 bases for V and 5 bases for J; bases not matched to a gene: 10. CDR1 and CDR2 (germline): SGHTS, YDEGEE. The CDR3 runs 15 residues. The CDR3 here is CASSLGSGGQETQYF. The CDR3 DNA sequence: TGTGCCAGCAGCCTCGGTTCGGGAGGGCAGGAGACCCAGTACTTC.